A selection of T cell receptor beta chains follows, all from one sample in a study of shared T cell receptors in the human thymus. TCRdb keeps only in-frame clones here, not all; method: immunoSEQ multiplex PCR. This sample yields hundreds of thousands of clones, of which more than 75% are seen a single time; approximately 0.01% belongs to the top ten. This sample was also put to use in a study of human thymus T cells.

Material: thymocytes. The receptors come from a boy under two years old with a congenital heart defect. Both conserved end residues are part of each CDR3. A D gene is named only where the DNA matches it firmly. Part of the rows lack a size; the others show once, few, many or a class for expanded clones.

V: TRBV6-4
D: TRBD2
J: TRBJ2-3
size: .
CDR3: CASSDAGGDTQYF
DNA: TGTGCCAGCAGTGACGCGGGAGGGGATACGCAGTATTTT

V: TRBV11-2
D: TRBD2
J: TRBJ2-1
size: few
CDR3: CASSPTAGTSGTNEQFF
DNA: TGTGCCAGCAGCCCCACGGCCGGGACTAGCGGGACCAATGAGCAGTTCTTC

V: TRBV19
D: TRBD2
J: TRBJ2-7
size: .
CDR3: CASSPKRGLVFYEQYF
DNA: TGTGCCAGTAGCCCTAAACGGGGACTAGTATTTTACGAGCAGTACTTC

V: TRBV7-6
D: TRBD2
J: TRBJ2-3
size: .
CDR3: CASSGGFLGQREGTDTQYF
DNA: TGTGCCAGCAGCGGAGGGTTCTTGGGGCAGCGGGAAGGCACAGATACGCAGTATTTT

V: TRBV5-1
D: .
J: TRBJ1-1
size: .
CDR3: CASSLDRGRGIEAFF
DNA: TGCGCCAGCAGCTTGGATCGGGGCAGGGGAATTGAAGCTTTCTTT

V: TRBV6-1
D: TRBD1
J: TRBJ1-5
size: .
CDR3: CSRDSANQPQHF
DNA: TGTAGCCGGGACAGCGCCAATCAGCCCCAGCATTTT

V: TRBV11-2
D: .
J: TRBJ1-4
size: .
CDR3: CASSYQHGLGGEKLFF
DNA: TGTGCCAGCAGCTATCAACACGGACTGGGGGGTGAAAAACTGTTTTTT

V: TRBV29-1
D: TRBD1
J: TRBJ2-7
size: .
CDR3: CSVVTSGTGGYEQYF
DNA: TGCAGCGTCGTGACCTCCGGGACAGGGGGCTACGAGCAGTACTTC

V: TRBV6-5
D: .
J: TRBJ1-3
size: .
CDR3: CASSRRATGNTIYF
DNA: TGTGCCAGCAGTCGCCGGGCCACAGGGAACACCATATATTTT

V: TRBV28
D: .
J: TRBJ2-6
size: .
CDR3: CASSPLTPYGDKGDSGANVLTF
DNA: TGTGCCAGCAGTCCTCTAACCCCCTACGGGGACAAGGGGGACTCTGGGGCCAACGTCCTGACTTTC

V: TRBV7-6
D: .
J: TRBJ1-1
size: once
CDR3: CASRLSGVGNTEAFF
DNA: TGTGCCAGCAGGCTTTCAGGGGTGGGGAACACTGAAGCTTTCTTT

V: TRBV19
D: TRBD2
J: TRBJ2-7
size: .
CDR3: CASSIGPGGIGSYEQYF
DNA: TGTGCCAGTAGTATAGGTCCGGGAGGCATAGGGTCCTACGAGCAGTACTTC

V: TRBV6-1
D: .
J: TRBJ1-5
size: .
CDR3: CASSDIKGVAGNQPQHF
DNA: TGTGCCAGCAGTGACATCAAGGGGGTGGCTGGCAATCAGCCCCAGCATTTT

V: TRBV2
D: .
J: TRBJ2-5
size: .
CDR3: CASSPPAAGGAQYF
DNA: TGTGCCAGCTCCCCCCCCGCGGCTGGCGGGGCCCAGTACTTC

V: TRBV6-4
D: .
J: TRBJ2-2
size: .
CDR3: CASSAGGSERESTGELFF
DNA: TGTGCCAGCAGTGCAGGGGGTTCTGAGCGGGAGAGCACCGGGGAGCTGTTTTTT

V: TRBV2
D: .
J: TRBJ2-7
size: .
CDR3: CASSEWPGIIYEQYF
DNA: TGTGCCAGCAGTGAATGGCCGGGAATTATCTACGAGCAGTACTTC

V: TRBV15
D: .
J: TRBJ1-5
size: .
CDR3: CATSRGYLEEDSNQPQHF
DNA: TGTGCCACCAGCAGAGGGTATTTAGAGGAAGATAGCAATCAGCCCCAGCATTTT

V: TRBV6-5
D: TRBD1
J: TRBJ2-5
size: once
CDR3: CASTEGRGRETQYF
DNA: TGTGCCAGCACCGAGGGCAGGGGGCGAGAGACCCAGTACTTC

V: TRBV15
D: .
J: TRBJ2-2
size: few
CDR3: CATSRDRDNTGELFF
DNA: TGTGCCACCAGCAGAGACAGGGATAACACCGGGGAGCTGTTTTTT

V: TRBV10-3
D: .
J: TRBJ2-2
size: .
CDR3: CAISRDLYDKNTGELFF
DNA: TGTGCCATCAGCCGGGACTTGTACGATAAGAACACCGGGGAGCTGTTTTTT

V: TRBV28
D: TRBD2
J: TRBJ2-1
size: .
CDR3: CASSLAGGYNEQFF
DNA: TGTGCCAGCAGTTTAGCGGGAGGCTACAATGAGCAGTTCTTC

V: TRBV18
D: TRBD2
J: TRBJ2-1
size: .
CDR3: CASSSPAGGGNEQFF
DNA: TGTGCCAGCTCATCCCCAGCGGGAGGGGGGAATGAGCAGTTCTTC

V: TRBV30
D: TRBD1
J: TRBJ2-7
size: .
CDR3: CAWSPIGDRIHEQYF
DNA: TGTGCCTGGAGTCCCATCGGGGACAGGATCCACGAGCAGTACTTC

V: TRBV29-1
D: .
J: TRBJ1-1
size: once
CDR3: CGLPGGATEAFF
DNA: TGCGGCCTACCGGGGGGAGCCACTGAAGCTTTCTTT

V: TRBV30
D: TRBD2
J: TRBJ2-1
size: .
CDR3: CAWKRFLAGKVKSYNEQFF
DNA: TGTGCCTGGAAAAGGTTCCTAGCGGGAAAAGTTAAGTCCTACAATGAGCAGTTCTTC

V: TRBV29-1
D: TRBD2
J: TRBJ2-7
size: .
CDR3: CSVGRASGSYEQYF
DNA: TGCAGCGTTGGGCGGGCTAGCGGGAGCTACGAGCAGTACTTC

V: TRBV7-8
D: .
J: TRBJ1-4
size: .
CDR3: CASSLAPPGTTNEKLFF
DNA: TGTGCCAGCAGCTTAGCCCCCCCGGGGACAACTAATGAAAAACTGTTTTTT

V: TRBV15
D: TRBD2
J: TRBJ2-7
size: .
CDR3: CATSRKREGSYEQYF
DNA: TGTGCCACCAGCAGGAAGCGGGAGGGCTCCTACGAGCAGTACTTC

V: TRBV18
D: TRBD1
J: TRBJ1-2
size: .
CDR3: CASSFDRVEGYTF
DNA: TGTGCCAGCTCATTCGACAGGGTTGAGGGCTACACCTTC

V: TRBV12-2
D: .
J: TRBJ1-1
size: .
CDR3: CASRLPDTEAFF
DNA: TGTGCAAGTCGCTTACCCGACACTGAAGCTTTCTTT

V: TRBV11-3
D: .
J: TRBJ2-7
size: .
CDR3: CASSLDLGSGGNEQYF
DNA: TGTGCCAGCAGCTTAGATCTCGGGAGCGGAGGAAACGAGCAGTACTTC

V: TRBV20-1
D: .
J: TRBJ2-3
size: .
CDR3: CSARVPDTQYF
DNA: TGCAGTGCGCGTGTCCCAGATACGCAGTATTTT

V: TRBV5-1
D: .
J: TRBJ2-7
size: .
CDR3: CASSLVVGAPYEQYF
DNA: TGCGCCAGCAGCTTGGTGGTGGGGGCCCCCTACGAGCAGTACTTC

V: TRBV19
D: TRBD1
J: TRBJ1-1
size: .
CDR3: CASSITRPRDRRNTEAFF
DNA: TGTGCCAGTAGTATAACACGCCCGCGGGACAGGAGGAACACTGAAGCTTTCTTT

V: TRBV14
D: TRBD1
J: TRBJ2-7
size: .
CDR3: CASSRRTGYFYEQYF
DNA: TGTGCCAGCAGCCGTCGGACAGGGTATTTCTACGAGCAGTACTTC

V: TRBV5-1
D: TRBD2
J: TRBJ2-7
size: .
CDR3: CASKPLASHEQYF
DNA: TGCGCCAGCAAACCACTAGCGAGCCACGAGCAGTACTTC

V: TRBV4-3
D: TRBD1
J: TRBJ1-2
size: .
CDR3: CASRDRAYGYTF
DNA: TGCGCCAGTCGGGACAGGGCCTATGGCTACACCTTC

V: TRBV19
D: .
J: TRBJ2-7
size: .
CDR3: CASSPKMAFSYEQYF
DNA: TGTGCCAGTAGTCCAAAAATGGCATTCTCCTACGAGCAGTACTTC

V: TRBV2
D: .
J: TRBJ2-5
size: .
CDR3: CASSGGNNQETQYF
DNA: TGTGCCAGCAGTGGAGGGAACAACCAAGAGACCCAGTACTTC

V: TRBV15
D: .
J: TRBJ2-3
size: .
CDR3: CATSRDLGGGSTDTQYF
DNA: TGTGCCACCAGCAGAGATCTAGGGGGAGGGAGCACAGATACGCAGTATTTT

V: TRBV5-6
D: TRBD2
J: TRBJ2-1
size: once
CDR3: CASSPSGLAVKEQFF
DNA: TGTGCCAGCAGCCCATCGGGACTAGCTGTGAAGGAGCAGTTCTTC

V: TRBV2
D: .
J: TRBJ1-5
size: .
CDR3: CASSPRRREEGVNQPQHF
DNA: TGTGCCAGCAGTCCTAGGCGCAGGGAAGAGGGGGTCAATCAGCCCCAGCATTTT

V: TRBV4-3
D: .
J: TRBJ2-6
size: .
CDR3: CASSQGDWEANSGANVLTF
DNA: TGCGCCAGCAGCCAAGGGGACTGGGAGGCCAACTCTGGGGCCAACGTCCTGACTTTC

V: TRBV4-3
D: TRBD2
J: TRBJ2-7
size: .
CDR3: CASSQAVFVAGGKPYEQYF
DNA: TGCGCCAGCAGCCAAGCGGTCTTCGTAGCGGGAGGGAAACCCTACGAGCAGTACTTC

V: TRBV29-1
D: .
J: TRBJ2-7
size: .
CDR3: CSLRYEQYF
DNA: TGCAGCCTCCGCTACGAGCAGTACTTC

V: TRBV15
D: .
J: TRBJ2-7
size: .
CDR3: CATSRAVTGVREQYF
DNA: TGTGCCACCAGCAGAGCTGTGACGGGAGTAAGGGAGCAGTACTTC

V: TRBV7-6
D: TRBD2
J: TRBJ2-7
size: few
CDR3: CASSPTSGRWNEQYF
DNA: TGTGCCAGCAGCCCGACTAGCGGGAGGTGGAACGAGCAGTACTTC

V: TRBV11-2
D: TRBD2
J: TRBJ2-1
size: .
CDR3: CASCLWEGHNEQFF
DNA: TGTGCCAGCTGCCTTTGGGAGGGGCACAATGAGCAGTTCTTC

V: TRBV28
D: .
J: TRBJ2-2
size: .
CDR3: CASSPGTNNTGELFF
DNA: TGTGCCAGCAGTCCCGGGACAAACAACACCGGGGAGCTGTTTTTT

V: TRBV5-4
D: .
J: TRBJ2-7
size: few
CDR3: CASSRDWSYEQYF
DNA: TGTGCCAGCAGCCGGGACTGGTCCTACGAGCAGTACTTC

V: TRBV15
D: TRBD2
J: TRBJ2-5
size: .
CDR3: CATSLSGSSKETQYF
DNA: TGTGCCACCAGTTTAAGCGGGAGCTCGAAAGAGACCCAGTACTTC

V: TRBV28
D: .
J: TRBJ2-3
size: .
CDR3: CASSRPNRTDTQYF
DNA: TGTGCCAGCTCCCGCCCTAACCGCACAGATACGCAGTATTTT

V: TRBV4-2
D: .
J: TRBJ1-1
size: .
CDR3: CASRDHSWITEAFF
DNA: TGTGCCAGCAGGGATCACAGTTGGATCACTGAAGCTTTCTTT

V: TRBV30
D: TRBD2
J: TRBJ2-7
size: .
CDR3: CAWRRYSRTSGSYEQYF
DNA: TGTGCCTGGAGAAGATACTCGAGGACTAGCGGGAGCTACGAGCAGTACTTC

V: TRBV6-5
D: TRBD2
J: TRBJ2-5
size: .
CDR3: CASSYVAGEETQYF
DNA: TGTGCCAGCAGTTACGTGGCGGGAGAAGAGACCCAGTACTTC

V: TRBV30
D: TRBD2
J: TRBJ2-3
size: .
CDR3: CAWSSAGGPHPTDTQYF
DNA: TGTGCCTGGAGTTCGGCGGGAGGGCCGCACCCAACAGATACGCAGTATTTT

V: TRBV10-3
D: TRBD2
J: TRBJ2-7
size: few
CDR3: CAIRGGTSGSLYPPRLYEQYF
DNA: TGTGCCATCAGGGGGGGGACTAGCGGGAGCCTCTATCCTCCAAGGCTGTACGAGCAGTACTTC